This T cell receptor (beta chain) was identified in a study of Tregs in tolerant kidney transplant recipients. Study-level results: For some patients, primers changed over time, blocking nucleotide-level comparison. Biological reproducibility was not directly addressed, but technical replication error appeared minimal.

Sequencing was performed with immunoSEQ multiplex PCR; in TCRdb, only in-frame clones are kept and a portion is missing. The table includes 75,000 to 100,000 clones, under 95% detected once. This CDR3 region has 13 residues. The V end was cut by 5 bases, the J end by 4 bases, with 11 bases between. The germline V gene has CDR1 SGHNT and CDR2 YENEEA. The nonmyeloablative bone marrow transplants came from related graft donors, with transient mixed chimerism. In the case of this clone: Its cognate antigen is unknown.

The sequenced sample was CD4+ T cells from blood (PBMCs), obtained 12 months after the transplant. This TCR was recovered from a human patient who received a combined kidney and bone marrow transplant. Some T cells may be provided by the graft donor. The chain carries TRBV11-3 and TRBJ1-1, with D possibly matching TRBD1 (6 bases). CDR3 sequence reads: CASSSQGFTEAFF. CDR3 DNA: TGTGCCAGCAGCAGCCAGGGGTTCACTGAAGCTTTCTTT.